This T cell receptor beta chain was observed in a study of OX40 agonist ivuxolimab in advanced cancers. Study as a whole: Patients were treated with intravenous ivuxolimab, dosed at 0.01 to 10 mg/kg and infused every 2 weeks. Among those treated, three patients had partial responses, one with hepatocellular carcinoma and two with cutaneous melanoma. Whole-study findings and limits: Expanded clones were, on average, more numerous in CD8+ T cells than in CD4+.

Trimming removed 1 base at V and 6 bases at J, with 9 bases between. Germline CDR1 and CDR2: SEHNR and FQNEAQ (reference sequence). This CDR3 contains 13 residues. Sequencing used immunoSEQ multiplex PCR; TCRdb keeps in-frame clones, though not all of them. The repertoire holds just under 65,000 clones, about four fifths seen once, with 1% in the top ten. On this clone: The antigen is not known.

The TCR originated in an adult with an advanced solid tumor such as melanoma, head and neck, liver or kidney cancer. The sample in question was CD4+ or CD8+ T cells sorted from blood, obtained in a trial of the OX40 agonist ivuxolimab. The rearrangement links TRBV7-9 to TRBJ1-2; D gene unclear. The CDR3 coding sequence is TGTGCCAGCAGCTTAGAGGCAGTAAATGGCTACACCTTC. Translation gives CASSLEAVNGYTF.